Following are 6 T cell receptor beta chains from one sample sequenced in a study of graft-versus-host responses after intestinal transplantation. Assay used: immunoSEQ multiplex PCR; TCRdb lists only in-frame clones, some missing. This sample has some 15,000 clones, with approximately 96% found just once. The sample here was PBMCs, taken 9 days after transplant. The receptor set was obtained from a human patient who received an intestinal transplant, so some T cells may come from the graft donor.

V is TRBV4-1 and J is TRBJ2-7, with 12 bases matching TRBD2. V gave up 1 base and J gave up 2 bases; unmatched junction bases: 6. The CDR3 has 17 residues. From germline, CDR1 is MGHRA and CDR2 YSYEKL. CDR3 nucleotide sequence: TGCGCCAGCAGCCAAGCTAGACTAGCGGGAGTCCCCTACGAGCAGTACTTC. Its protein is CASSQARLAGVPYEQYF.

This chain links TRBV6-5 with TRBJ2-7; D ambiguous. There are 14 residues in the CDR3. Germline V lookup: CDR1 MNHEY, CDR2 SVGAGI. Trimming stripped 0 bases from V and 0 bases from J, with 6 bases between. CDR3 loop: CASSYSDGSYEQYF. CDR3 coding DNA: TGTGCCAGCAGTTACTCTGACGGCTCCTACGAGCAGTACTTC.

This chain connects TRBV5-8 to TRBJ2-2; 10 positions agree with TRBD2. The CDR3 is made up of 17 amino acids. Looked up from germline, CDR1 is SGHTS and CDR2 is YDEGEE. Unmatched junction bases numbered 12, after V lost 4 bases and J lost 6 bases. Here the CDR3 DNA reads TGTGCCAGCAGCGCCATGCTAGCGGGAGCTCCCCCCGGGGAGCTGTTTTTT. Residues: CASSAMLAGAPPGELFF.

The chain employs TRBV13 and TRBJ2-3, with 10 bases aligning to TRBD1. V lost 9 bases and J lost 2; bases outside the gene matches: 5. The CDR3 loop spans 14 amino acids. Germline V gives CDR1 PRHDT, CDR2 FYEKMQ (reference sequence). CDR3 amino acids: CASKTGGPTDTQYF. In nucleotides, the CDR3 is TGTGCCAGTAAGACAGGGGGCCCCACAGATACGCAGTATTTT.

The chain links TRBV5-4 to TRBJ2-7; D unresolved. Trimming stripped 4 bases from V and 2 bases from J, with 19 bases between. From germline, CDR1 is SGHNT and CDR2 YYREEE (reference sequence). CDR3 length equals 16 residues. The CDR3 protein is CASSPGGVFRPYEQYF. CDR3 coding DNA: TGTGCCAGCAGCCCCGGTGGGGTTTTTCGTCCCTACGAGCAGTACTTC.

The chain couples TRBV13 to TRBJ2-4, with D maybe TRBD1 (6 bases). The CDR3 runs to 15 residues. The germline V gene encodes CDR1 PRHDT and CDR2 FYEKMQ (reference sequence). Deletions cut 6 bases from V and 2 bases from J, with 14 bases between. CDR3 nucleotide sequence: TGTGCCAGCAGTATGGGGGCTAGCCCCAAAAACATTCAGTACTTC. Encoded protein: CASSMGASPKNIQYF.